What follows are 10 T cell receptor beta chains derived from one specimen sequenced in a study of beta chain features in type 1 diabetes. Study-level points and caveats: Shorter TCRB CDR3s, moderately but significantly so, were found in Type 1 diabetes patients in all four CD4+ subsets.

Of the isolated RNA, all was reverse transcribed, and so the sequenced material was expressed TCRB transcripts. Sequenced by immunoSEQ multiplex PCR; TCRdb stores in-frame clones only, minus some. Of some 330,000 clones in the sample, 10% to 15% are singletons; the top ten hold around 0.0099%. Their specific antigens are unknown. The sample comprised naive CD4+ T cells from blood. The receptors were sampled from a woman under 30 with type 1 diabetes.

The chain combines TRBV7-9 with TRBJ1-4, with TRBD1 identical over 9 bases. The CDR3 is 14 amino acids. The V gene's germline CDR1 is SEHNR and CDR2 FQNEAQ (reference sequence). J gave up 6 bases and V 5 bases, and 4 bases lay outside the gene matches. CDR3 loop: CASSIRTGDEKLFF. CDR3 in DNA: TGTGCCAGCAGCATCCGGACAGGGGATGAAAAACTGTTTTTT.

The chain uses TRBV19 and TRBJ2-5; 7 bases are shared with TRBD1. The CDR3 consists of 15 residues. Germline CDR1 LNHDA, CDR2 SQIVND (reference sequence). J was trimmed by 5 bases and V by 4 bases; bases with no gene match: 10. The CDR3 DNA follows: TGTGCCAGTAGTACTCAAGCGACAGGGAAGGAGACCCAGTACTTC. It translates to CASSTQATGKETQYF.

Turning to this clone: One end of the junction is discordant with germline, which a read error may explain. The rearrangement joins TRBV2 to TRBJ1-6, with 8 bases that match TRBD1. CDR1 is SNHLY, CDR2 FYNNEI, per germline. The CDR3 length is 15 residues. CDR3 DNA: TGTGCCAGCAGCGAAGAGAGGACAGGGTATTCACCCCTCCACTTT. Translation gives CASSEERTGYSPLHF.

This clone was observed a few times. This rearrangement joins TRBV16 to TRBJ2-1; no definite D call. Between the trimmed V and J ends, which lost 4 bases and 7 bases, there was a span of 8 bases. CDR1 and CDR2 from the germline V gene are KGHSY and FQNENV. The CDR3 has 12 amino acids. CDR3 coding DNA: TGTGCCAGCAGCCGGCGGAATAATGAGCAGTTCTTC. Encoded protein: CASSRRNNEQFF.

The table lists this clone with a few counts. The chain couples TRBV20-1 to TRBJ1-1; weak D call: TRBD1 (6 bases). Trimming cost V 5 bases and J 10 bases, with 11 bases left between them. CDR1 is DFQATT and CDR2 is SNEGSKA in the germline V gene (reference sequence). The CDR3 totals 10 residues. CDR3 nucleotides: TGCAGTGCTCCCGGGACACTAGCTTTCTTT. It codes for CSAPGTLAFF.

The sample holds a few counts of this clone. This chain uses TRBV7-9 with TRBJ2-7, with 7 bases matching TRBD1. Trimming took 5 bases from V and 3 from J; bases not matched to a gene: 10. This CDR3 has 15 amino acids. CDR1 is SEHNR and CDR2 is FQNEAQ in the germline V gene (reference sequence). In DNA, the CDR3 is TGTGCCAGCAGCCGGGCCGGGACAGAGGACTACGAGCAGTACTTC. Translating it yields CASSRAGTEDYEQYF.

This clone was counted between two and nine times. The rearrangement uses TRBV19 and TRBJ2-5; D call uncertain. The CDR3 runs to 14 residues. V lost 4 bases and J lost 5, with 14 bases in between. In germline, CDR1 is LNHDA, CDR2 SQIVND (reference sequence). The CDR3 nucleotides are TGTGCCAGTAGTACTGGCGGCCACTCGGAGACCCAGTACTTC. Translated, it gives CASSTGGHSETQYF.

CDR3 bases: TGTGCCTGGAGTGTGGGGGGCAGGGGGACTGAAGCTTTCTTT. Encoded protein: CAWSVGGRGTEAFF. The V call is TRBV30, the J call TRBJ1-1, with 7 nucleotides matching TRBD1. The V and J ends lost 0 bases and 5 bases, in that order; junction bases with no gene match: 6. The length of the CDR3 is 14 residues. Looked up from germline, CDR1 is GTSNPN and CDR2 is SVGIG (reference sequence).

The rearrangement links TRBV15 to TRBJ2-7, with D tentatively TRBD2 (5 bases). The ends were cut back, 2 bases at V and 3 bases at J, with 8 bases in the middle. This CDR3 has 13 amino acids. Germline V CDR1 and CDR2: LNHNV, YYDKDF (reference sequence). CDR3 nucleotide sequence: TGTGCCACCAGCAGAAGAGGGTTCTACGAGCAGTACTTC. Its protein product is CATSRRGFYEQYF.

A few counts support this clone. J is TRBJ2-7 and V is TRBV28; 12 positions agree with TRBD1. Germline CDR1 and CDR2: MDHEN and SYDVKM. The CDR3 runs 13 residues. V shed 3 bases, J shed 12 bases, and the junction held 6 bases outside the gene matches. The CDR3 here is CASSFGTGGRSYF. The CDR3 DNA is TGTGCCAGCAGTTTTGGGACAGGGGGCCGTTCGTACTTC.